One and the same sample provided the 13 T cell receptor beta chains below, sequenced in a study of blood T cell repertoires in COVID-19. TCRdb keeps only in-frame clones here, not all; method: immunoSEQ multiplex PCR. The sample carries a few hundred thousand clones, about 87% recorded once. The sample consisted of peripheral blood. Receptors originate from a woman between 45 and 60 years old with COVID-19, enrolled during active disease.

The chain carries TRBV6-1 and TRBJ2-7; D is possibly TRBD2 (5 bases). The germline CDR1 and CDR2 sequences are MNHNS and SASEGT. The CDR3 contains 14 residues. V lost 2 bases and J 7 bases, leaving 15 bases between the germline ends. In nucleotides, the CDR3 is TGTGCCAGCAGTGAAATCATGGGGTCGGGGGAGCAGTACTTC. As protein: CASSEIMGSGEQYF.

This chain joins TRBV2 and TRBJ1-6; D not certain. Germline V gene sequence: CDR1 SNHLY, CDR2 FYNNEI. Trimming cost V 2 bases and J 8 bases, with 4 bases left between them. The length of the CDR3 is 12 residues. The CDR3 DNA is TGTGCCAGCAGTGAACCCTATTCACCCCTCCACTTT. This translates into CASSEPYSPLHF.

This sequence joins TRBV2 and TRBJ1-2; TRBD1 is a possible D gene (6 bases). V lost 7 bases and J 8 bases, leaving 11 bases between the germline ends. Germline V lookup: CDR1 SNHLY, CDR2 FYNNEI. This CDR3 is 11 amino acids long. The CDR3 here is CASTRTVGYTF. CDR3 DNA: TGTGCCAGCACCAGGACAGTCGGCTACACCTTC.

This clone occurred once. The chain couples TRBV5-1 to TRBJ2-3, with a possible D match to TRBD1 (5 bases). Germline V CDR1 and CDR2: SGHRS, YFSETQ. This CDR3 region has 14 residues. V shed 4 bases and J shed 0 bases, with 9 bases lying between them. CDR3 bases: TGCGCCAGCAGCCCGGCAGGGAGCACAGATACGCAGTATTTT. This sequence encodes CASSPAGSTDTQYF.

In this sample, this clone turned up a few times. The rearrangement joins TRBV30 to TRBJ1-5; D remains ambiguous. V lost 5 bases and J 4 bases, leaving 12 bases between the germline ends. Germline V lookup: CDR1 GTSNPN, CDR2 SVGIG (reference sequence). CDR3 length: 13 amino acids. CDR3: CAWGWAGNQPQHF. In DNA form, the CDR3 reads TGTGCCTGGGGCTGGGCGGGAAATCAGCCCCAGCATTTT.

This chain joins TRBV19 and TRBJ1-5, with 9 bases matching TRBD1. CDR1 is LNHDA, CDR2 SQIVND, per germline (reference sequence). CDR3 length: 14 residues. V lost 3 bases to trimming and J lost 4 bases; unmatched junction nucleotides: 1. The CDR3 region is CASSMGTGNQPQHF. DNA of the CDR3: TGTGCCAGTAGTATGGGGACAGGGAATCAGCCCCAGCATTTT.

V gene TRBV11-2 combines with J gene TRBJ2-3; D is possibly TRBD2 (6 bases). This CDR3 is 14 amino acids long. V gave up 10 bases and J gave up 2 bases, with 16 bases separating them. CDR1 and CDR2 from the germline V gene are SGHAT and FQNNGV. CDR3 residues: CATQPRGNTDTQYF. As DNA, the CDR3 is TGTGCCACCCAACCCCGGGGGAACACAGATACGCAGTATTTT.

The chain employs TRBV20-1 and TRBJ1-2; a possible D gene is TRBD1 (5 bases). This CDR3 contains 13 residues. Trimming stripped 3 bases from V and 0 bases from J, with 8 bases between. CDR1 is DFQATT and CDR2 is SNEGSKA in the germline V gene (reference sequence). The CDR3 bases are TGCAGTGCTAGTTTGGGGCCTAACTATGGCTACACCTTC. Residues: CSASLGPNYGYTF.

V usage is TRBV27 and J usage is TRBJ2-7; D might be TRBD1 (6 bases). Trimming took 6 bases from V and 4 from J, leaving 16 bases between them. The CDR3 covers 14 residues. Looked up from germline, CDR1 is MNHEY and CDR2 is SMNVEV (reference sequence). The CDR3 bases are TGTGCCAGCAGCCACAGGGATAAACTTTACGAGCAGTACTTC. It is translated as CASSHRDKLYEQYF.

The CDR3: CASSSAADVQPQHF. CDR3 coding DNA: TGTGCCAGCAGTAGTGCCGCAGATGTTCAGCCCCAGCATTTT. The rearrangement uses TRBV6-5 and TRBJ1-5; the D is unclear. Trimming cost V 5 bases and J 6 bases, with 14 bases left between them. Germline V gene lookup returns CDR1 MNHEY and CDR2 SVGAGI. This CDR3 region has 14 residues.

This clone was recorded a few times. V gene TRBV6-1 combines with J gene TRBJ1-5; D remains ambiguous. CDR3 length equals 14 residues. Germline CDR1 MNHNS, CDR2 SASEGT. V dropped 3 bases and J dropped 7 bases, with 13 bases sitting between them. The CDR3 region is CASSDSMGSQPQHF. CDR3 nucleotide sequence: TGTGCCAGCAGTGATTCCATGGGGAGCCAGCCCCAGCATTTT.

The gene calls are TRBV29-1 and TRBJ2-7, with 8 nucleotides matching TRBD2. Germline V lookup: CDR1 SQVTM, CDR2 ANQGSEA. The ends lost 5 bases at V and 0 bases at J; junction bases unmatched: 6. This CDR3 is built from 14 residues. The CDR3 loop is CSVKRGGDSYEQYF. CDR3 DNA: TGCAGCGTTAAACGGGGGGGGGACTCCTACGAGCAGTACTTC.

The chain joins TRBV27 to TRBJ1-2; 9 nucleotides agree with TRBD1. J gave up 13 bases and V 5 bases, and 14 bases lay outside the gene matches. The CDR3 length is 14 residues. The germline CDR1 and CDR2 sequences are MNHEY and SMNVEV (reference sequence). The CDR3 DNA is TGTGCCAGCAGTCCTCGGACAGGGGTGTTTATGGGCACCTTC. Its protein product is CASSPRTGVFMGTF.